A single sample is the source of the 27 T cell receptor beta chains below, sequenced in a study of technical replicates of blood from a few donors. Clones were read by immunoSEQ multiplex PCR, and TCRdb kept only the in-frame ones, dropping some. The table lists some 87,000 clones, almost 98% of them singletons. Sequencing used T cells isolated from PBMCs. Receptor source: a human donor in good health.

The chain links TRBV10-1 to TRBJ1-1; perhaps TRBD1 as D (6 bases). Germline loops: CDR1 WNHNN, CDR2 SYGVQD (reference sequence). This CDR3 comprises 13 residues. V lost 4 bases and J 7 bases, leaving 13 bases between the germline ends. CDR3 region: CASSVYREGEAFF. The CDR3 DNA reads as TGCGCCAGCAGTGTTTACAGGGAAGGTGAAGCTTTCTTT.

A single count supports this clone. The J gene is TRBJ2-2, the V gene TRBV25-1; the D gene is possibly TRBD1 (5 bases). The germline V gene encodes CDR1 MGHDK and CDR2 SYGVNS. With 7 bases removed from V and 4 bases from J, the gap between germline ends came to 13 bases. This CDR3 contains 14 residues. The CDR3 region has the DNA TGTGCCAGCACTCAATCAGGGATCACCGGGGAGCTGTTTTTT. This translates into CASTQSGITGELFF.

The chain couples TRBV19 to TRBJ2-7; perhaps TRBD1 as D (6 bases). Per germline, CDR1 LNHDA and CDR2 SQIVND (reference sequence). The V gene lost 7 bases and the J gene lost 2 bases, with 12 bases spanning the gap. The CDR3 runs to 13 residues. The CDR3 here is CASKQGGAYEQYF. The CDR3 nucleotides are TGTGCCAGTAAGCAAGGGGGTGCCTACGAGCAGTACTTC.

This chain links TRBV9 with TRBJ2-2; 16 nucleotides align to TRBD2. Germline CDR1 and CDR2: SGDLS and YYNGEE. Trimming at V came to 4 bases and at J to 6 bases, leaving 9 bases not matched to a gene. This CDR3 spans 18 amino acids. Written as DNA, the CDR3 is TGTGCCAGCAGCCCAAGGGGACTAGCGGGAGGGCCCGCCGGGGAGCTGTTTTTT. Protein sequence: CASSPRGLAGGPAGELFF.

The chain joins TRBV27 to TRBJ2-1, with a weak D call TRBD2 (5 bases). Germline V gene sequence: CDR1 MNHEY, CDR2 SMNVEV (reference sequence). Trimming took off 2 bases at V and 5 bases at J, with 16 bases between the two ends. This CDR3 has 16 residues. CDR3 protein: CASSLRDTTSNNEQFF. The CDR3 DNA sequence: TGTGCCAGCAGTTTACGGGATACTACAAGTAACAATGAGCAGTTCTTC.

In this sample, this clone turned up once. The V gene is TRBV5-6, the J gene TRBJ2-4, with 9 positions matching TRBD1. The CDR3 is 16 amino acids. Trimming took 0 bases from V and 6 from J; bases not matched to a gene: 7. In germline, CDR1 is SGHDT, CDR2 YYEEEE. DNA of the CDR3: TGTGCCAGCAGCTTGGTCACAGGGGGCCTCGGAAACATTCAGTACTTC. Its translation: CASSLVTGGLGNIQYF.

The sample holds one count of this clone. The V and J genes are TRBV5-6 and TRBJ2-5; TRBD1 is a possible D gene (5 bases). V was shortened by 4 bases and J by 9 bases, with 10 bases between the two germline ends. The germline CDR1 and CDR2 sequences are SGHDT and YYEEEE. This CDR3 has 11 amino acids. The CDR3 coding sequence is TGTGCCAGCAGCCGAGGACATTCCCAGTACTTC. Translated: CASSRGHSQYF.

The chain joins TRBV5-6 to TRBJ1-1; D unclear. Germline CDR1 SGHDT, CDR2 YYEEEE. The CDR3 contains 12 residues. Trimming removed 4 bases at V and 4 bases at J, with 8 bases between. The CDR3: CASSPGGTEAFF. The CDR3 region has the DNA TGTGCCAGCAGCCCCGGAGGCACTGAAGCTTTCTTT.

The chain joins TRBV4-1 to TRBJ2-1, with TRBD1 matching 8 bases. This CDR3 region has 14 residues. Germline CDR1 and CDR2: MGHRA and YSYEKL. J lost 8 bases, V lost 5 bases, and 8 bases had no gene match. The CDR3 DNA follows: TGCGCCAGCAGCTACTCGGCAGGGGGCTATGAGCAGTTCTTC. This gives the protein CASSYSAGGYEQFF.

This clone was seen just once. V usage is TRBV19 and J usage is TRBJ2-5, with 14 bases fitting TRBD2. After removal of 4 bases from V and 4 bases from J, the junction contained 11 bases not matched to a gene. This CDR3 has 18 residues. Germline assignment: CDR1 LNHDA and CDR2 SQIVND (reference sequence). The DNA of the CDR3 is TGTGCCAGTAGTAAAAATTCTCGGACTAGCGGGAGGCGAGAGACCCAGTACTTC. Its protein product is CASSKNSRTSGRRETQYF.

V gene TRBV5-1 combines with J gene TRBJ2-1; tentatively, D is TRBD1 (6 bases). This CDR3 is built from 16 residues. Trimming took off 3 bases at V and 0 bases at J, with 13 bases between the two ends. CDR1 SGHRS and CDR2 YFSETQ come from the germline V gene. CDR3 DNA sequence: TGCGCCAGCAGCTGGGGACACGATGCCTCCTACAATGAGCAGTTCTTC. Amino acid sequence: CASSWGHDASYNEQFF.

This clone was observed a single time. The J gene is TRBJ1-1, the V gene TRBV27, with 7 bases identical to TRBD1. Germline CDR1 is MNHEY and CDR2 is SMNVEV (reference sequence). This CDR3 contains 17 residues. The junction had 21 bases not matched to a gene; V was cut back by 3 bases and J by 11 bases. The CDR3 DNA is TGTGCCAGCAGTTTGTCCGGCCTAGGGGGCGGTAGGTTGGACGCTTTCTTT. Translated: CASSLSGLGGGRLDAFF.

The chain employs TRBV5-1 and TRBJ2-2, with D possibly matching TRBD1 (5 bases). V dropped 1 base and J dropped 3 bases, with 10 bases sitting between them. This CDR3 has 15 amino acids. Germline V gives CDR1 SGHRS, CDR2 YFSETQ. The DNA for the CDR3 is TGCGCCAGCAGCTTGACAGGTAAAGACACCGGGGAGCTGTTTTTT. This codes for CASSLTGKDTGELFF.

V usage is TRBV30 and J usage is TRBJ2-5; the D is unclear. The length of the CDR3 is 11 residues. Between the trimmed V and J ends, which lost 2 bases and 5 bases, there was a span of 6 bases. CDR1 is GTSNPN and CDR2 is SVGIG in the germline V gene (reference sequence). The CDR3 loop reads CAWSPRETQYF. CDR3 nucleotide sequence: TGTGCCTGGAGTCCGAGGGAGACCCAGTACTTC. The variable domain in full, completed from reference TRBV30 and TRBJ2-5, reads SQTIHQWPATLVQPVGSPLSLECTVEGTSNPNLYWYRQAAGRGLQLLFYSVGIGQISSEVPQNLSASRPQDRQFILSSKKLLLSDSGFYLCAWSPRETQYFGPGTRLLVL.

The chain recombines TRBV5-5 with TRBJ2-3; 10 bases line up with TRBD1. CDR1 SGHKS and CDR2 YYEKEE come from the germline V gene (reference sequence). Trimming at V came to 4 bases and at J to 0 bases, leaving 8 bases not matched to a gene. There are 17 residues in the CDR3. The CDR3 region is CASSTADRGYSTDTQYF. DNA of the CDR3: TGTGCCAGCAGCACGGCGGACAGGGGGTACAGCACAGATACGCAGTATTTT.

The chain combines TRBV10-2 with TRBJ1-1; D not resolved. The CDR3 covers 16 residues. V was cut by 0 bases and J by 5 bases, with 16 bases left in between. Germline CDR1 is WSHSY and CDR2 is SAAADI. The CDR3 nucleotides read TGCGCCAGCAGTGAGTCTTTTGACCTCCAGAGGACTGAAGCTTTCTTT. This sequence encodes CASSESFDLQRTEAFF.

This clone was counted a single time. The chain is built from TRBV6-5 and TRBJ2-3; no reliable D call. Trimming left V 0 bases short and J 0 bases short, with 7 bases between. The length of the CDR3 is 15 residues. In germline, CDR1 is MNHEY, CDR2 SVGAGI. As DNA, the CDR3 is TGTGCCAGCAGTTACTCGGGCAGGAGCACAGATACGCAGTATTTT. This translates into CASSYSGRSTDTQYF.

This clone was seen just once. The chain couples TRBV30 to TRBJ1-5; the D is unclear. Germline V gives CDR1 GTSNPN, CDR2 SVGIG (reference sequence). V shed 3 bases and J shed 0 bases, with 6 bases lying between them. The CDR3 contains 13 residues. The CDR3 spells CAWSGDSNQPQHF. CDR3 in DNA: TGTGCCTGGAGCGGGGATAGCAATCAGCCCCAGCATTTT.

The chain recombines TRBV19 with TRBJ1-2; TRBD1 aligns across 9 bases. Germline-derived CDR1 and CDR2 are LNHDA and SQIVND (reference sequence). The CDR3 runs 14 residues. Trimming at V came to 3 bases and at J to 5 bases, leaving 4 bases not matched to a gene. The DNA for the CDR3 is TGTGCCAGTAGTATCGGACAGGGGTGGTATGGCTACACCTTC. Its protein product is CASSIGQGWYGYTF.

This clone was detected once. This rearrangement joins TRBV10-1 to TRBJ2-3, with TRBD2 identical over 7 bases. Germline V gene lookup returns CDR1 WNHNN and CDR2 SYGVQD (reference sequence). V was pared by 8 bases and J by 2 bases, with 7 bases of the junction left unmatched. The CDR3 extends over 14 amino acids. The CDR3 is CASQRDYDTDTQYF. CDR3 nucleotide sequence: TGCGCCAGCCAACGGGACTATGACACAGATACGCAGTATTTT.

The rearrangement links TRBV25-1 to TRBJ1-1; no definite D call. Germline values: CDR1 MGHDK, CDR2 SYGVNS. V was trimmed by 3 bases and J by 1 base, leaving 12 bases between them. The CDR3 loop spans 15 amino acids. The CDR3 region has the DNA TGTGCCAGCAGTGATCCACTAGAGGGGAACACTGAAGCTTTCTTT. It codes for CASSDPLEGNTEAFF. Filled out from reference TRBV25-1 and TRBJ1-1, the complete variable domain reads EADIYQTPRYLVIGTGKKITLECSQTMGHDKMYWYQQDPGMELHLIHYSYGVNSTEKGDLSSESTVSRIRTEHFPLTLESARPSHTSQYLCASSDPLEGNTEAFFGQGTRLTVV.

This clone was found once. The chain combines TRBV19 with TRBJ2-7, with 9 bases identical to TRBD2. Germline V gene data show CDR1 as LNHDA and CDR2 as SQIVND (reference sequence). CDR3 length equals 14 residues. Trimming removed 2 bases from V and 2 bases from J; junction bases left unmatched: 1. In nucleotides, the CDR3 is TGTGCCAGTAGTATACTAGCGGGGCCCTACGAGCAGTACTTC. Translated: CASSILAGPYEQYF.

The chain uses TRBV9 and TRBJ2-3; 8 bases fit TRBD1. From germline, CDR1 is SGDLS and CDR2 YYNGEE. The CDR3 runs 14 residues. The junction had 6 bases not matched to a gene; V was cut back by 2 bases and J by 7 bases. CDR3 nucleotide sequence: TGTGCCAGCAGCGTCCAGGGGGCAGGGAATACGCAGTATTTT. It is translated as CASSVQGAGNTQYF.

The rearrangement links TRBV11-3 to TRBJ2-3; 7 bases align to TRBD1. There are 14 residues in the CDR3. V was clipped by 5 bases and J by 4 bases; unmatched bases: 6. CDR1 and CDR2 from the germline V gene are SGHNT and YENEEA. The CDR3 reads CASSDRQGADTQYF. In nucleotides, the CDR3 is TGTGCCAGCAGCGACCGACAGGGCGCAGATACGCAGTATTTT.

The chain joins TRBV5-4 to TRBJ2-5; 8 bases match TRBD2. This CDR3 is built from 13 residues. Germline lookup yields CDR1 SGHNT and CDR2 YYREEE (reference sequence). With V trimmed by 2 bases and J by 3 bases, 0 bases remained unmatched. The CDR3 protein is CASSLLAEETQYF. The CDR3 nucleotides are TGTGCCAGCAGCTTACTAGCGGAAGAGACCCAGTACTTC.

The CDR3 here is CASTPPGRTFQQFF. The CDR3 DNA reads TGTGCCAGCACTCCCCCCGGGAGGACCTTCCAGCAGTTCTTC. The chain couples TRBV28 to TRBJ2-1; TRBD2 aligns across 7 bases. Trimming at V came to 7 bases and at J to 11 bases, leaving 14 bases not matched to a gene. CDR1 is MDHEN and CDR2 is SYDVKM in the germline V gene. This CDR3 comprises 14 residues. The entire variable domain, with the rest obtained from reference TRBV28 and TRBJ2-1, is as follows: DVKVTQSSRYLVKRTGEKVFLECVQDMDHENMFWYRQDPGLGLRLIYFSYDVKMKEKGDIPEGYSVSREKKERFSLILESASTNQTSMYLCASTPPGRTFQQFFGPGTRLTVL.

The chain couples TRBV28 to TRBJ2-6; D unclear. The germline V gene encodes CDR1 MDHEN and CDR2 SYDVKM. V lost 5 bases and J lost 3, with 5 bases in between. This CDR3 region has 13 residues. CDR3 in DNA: TGTGCCAGCAGTGAGTATGGGGCCAACGTCCTGACTTTC. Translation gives CASSEYGANVLTF.